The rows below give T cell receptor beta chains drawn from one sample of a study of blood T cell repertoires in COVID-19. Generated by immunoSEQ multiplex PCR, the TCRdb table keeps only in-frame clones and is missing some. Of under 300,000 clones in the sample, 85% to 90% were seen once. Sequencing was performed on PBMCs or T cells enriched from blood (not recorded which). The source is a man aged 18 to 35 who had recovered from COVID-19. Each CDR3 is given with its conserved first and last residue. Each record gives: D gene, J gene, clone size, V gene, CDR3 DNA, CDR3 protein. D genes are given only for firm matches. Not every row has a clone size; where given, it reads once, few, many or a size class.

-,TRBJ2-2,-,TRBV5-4,TGTGCCAGCAGCTTGGGGACAAAGAACACCGGGGAGCTGTTTTTT,CASSLGTKNTGELFF
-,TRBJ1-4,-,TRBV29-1,TGCAGCGTTGAAGATCGGGGGTATGGTGAAAAACTGTTTTTT,CSVEDRGYGEKLFF
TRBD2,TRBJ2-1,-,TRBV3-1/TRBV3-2,TGTGCCAGCAGCCAAGGGGGACTAGCGGGGTACAATGAGCAGTTCTTC,CASSQGGLAGYNEQFF
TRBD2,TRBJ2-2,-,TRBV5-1,TGCGCCAGCAGCTTGGCCGGACTAGCGGGGGGAGTCGGGGAGCTGTTTTTT,CASSLAGLAGGVGELFF
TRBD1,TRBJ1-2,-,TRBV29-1,TGCAGCGCCATAAGGACAGGGGGAATAGGGGGCTACACCTTC,CSAIRTGGIGGYTF
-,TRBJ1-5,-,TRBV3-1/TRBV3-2,TGTGCCAGCAGCCAAGGGACTGAAACGTATAGCAATCAGCCCCAGCATTTT,CASSQGTETYSNQPQHF
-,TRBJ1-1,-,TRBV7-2,TGTGCCAGCAGCTCCGGATCGGGGGCTTTCTTT,CASSSGSGAFF
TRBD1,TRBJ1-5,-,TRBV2,TGTGCCAGCAGTCCAGGGGGGTATCAGCCCCAGCATTTT,CASSPGGYQPQHF
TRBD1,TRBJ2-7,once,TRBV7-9,TGTGCCAGCAGCCGGACAGGACTTTCCTACGAGCAGTACTTC,CASSRTGLSYEQYF
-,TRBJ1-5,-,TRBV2,TGTGCCAGCAGTCAGAACCAGCCCCAGCATTTT,CASSQNQPQHF
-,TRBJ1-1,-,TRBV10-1,TGCGCCAGCAGTGGTACACCCAACACTGAAGCTTTCTTT,CASSGTPNTEAFF
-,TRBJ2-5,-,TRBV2,TGTGCCAGCAGCCTCTCCAGCCAAGAGACCCAGTACTTC,CASSLSSQETQYF
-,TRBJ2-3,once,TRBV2,TGTGCCAGCAGTGAAGGGCTGTCCACAGATACGCAGTATTTT,CASSEGLSTDTQYF
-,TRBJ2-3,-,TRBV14,TGTGCCAGCAGCCGTAGTCGCACAGATACGCAGTATTTT,CASSRSRTDTQYF